Listed here are 7 T cell receptor beta chains from one sample, sequenced in a study of CD8 T cells in ankylosing spondylitis. Study-wide findings and caveats: A motif of eight or nine highly homologous TCR beta variants was seen as apparently characteristic of ankylosing spondylitis blood.

Which antigens these TCRs recognize remains unknown. TCRdb re-called the 5' RACE reads with MiXCR, one entry per CDR3 protein. The data show fewer than 450,000 distinct CDR3 sequences, under 20% seen once. Sequencing used blood, either unsorted or a sorted T cell fraction (not recorded which). These receptors all come from a male donor with ankylosing spondylitis.

V is TRBV5-1 and J is TRBJ2-3, with D unresolved. Looked up from germline, CDR1 is SGHRS and CDR2 is YFSETQ. The germline V and J ends were trimmed by 2 bases and 2 bases, with 9 bases remaining between them. The CDR3 extends over 14 amino acids. The chain's CDR3 is CASSFGLDTDTQYF. CDR3 bases: TGCGCCAGCAGCTTTGGGCTAGACACAGATACGCAGTATTTT.

The chain has TRBV3-1 and TRBJ1-6, with 10 bases fitting TRBD1. V shed 3 bases, J shed 10 bases, and the junction held 9 bases outside the gene matches. Per germline, CDR1 LGHDT and CDR2 YNNKEL (reference sequence). The CDR3 has 16 amino acids. CDR3 DNA sequence: TGTGCCAGCAGCCACTCCGACAGGGGGCGCGTCTCACCCCTCCACTTT. Residues: CASSHSDRGRVSPLHF. Full variable domain (rest looked up from reference TRBV3-1 and TRBJ1-6): DTAVSQTPKYLVTQMGNDKSIKCEQNLGHDTMYWYKQDSKKFLKIMFSYNNKELIINETVPNRFSPKSPDKAHLNLHINSLELGDSAVYFCASSHSDRGRVSPLHFGNGTRLTVT.

Concerning this clonotype: This may come from a read error, since a much larger clone is one base off. The gene calls are TRBV20-1 and TRBJ1-3; D is unclear. Per the germline V gene, CDR1 is DFQATT and CDR2 is SNEGSKA (reference sequence). This CDR3 is built from 11 residues. With 3 bases removed from V and 2 bases from J, the gap between germline ends came to 2 bases. The CDR3 DNA is TGCAGTGCTAGGGCTGGAAACACCATATATTTT. Translating it yields CSARAGNTIYF.

This clonotype came up once. CDR3 nucleotide sequence: TGTGCCAGCAGGACTTTACGGCTAGCGGGGGTCGCTTACTTC. Translated: CASRTLRLAGVAYF. The rearrangement joins TRBV5-6 to TRBJ2-5, with 10 bases fitting TRBD2. Germline loops: CDR1 SGHDT, CDR2 YYEEEE. The CDR3 covers 14 residues. V dropped 5 bases and J dropped 14; count of bases not matched to a gene: 15.

The chain employs TRBV5-6 and TRBJ1-5; 7 bases match TRBD1. Germline CDR1 reads SGHDT; CDR2 reads YYEEEE. After removal of 3 bases from V and 0 bases from J, the junction contained 9 bases not matched to a gene. This CDR3 has 17 residues. Written as DNA, the CDR3 is TGTGCCAGCAGCTACTACCGGGACAGATTTAGCAATCAGCCCCAGCATTTT. Translation: CASSYYRDRFSNQPQHF. The full variable domain, with the rest looked up from reference TRBV5-6 and TRBJ1-5, is DAGVTQSPTHLIKTRGQQVTLRCSPKSGHDTVSWYQQALGQGPQFIFQYYEEEERQRGNFPDRFSGHQFPNYSSELNVNALLLGDSALYLCASSYYRDRFSNQPQHFGDGTRLSIL.

Ten or more counts support this clonotype. The J gene is TRBJ2-2, the V gene TRBV3-1, with a weak D call TRBD2 (6 bases). CDR1 and CDR2 (germline): LGHDT, YNNKEL (reference sequence). V was cut by 1 base and J by 7 bases, with 16 bases left in between. The CDR3 length is 16 residues. CDR3 DNA: TGTGCCAGCAGCCAAGTTGGCGGGGCGCGGGACGGGGAGCTGTTTTTT. It specifies CASSQVGGARDGELFF.

This sequence joins TRBV7-2 and TRBJ2-6; possibly TRBD1 for D (5 bases). Germline assignment: CDR1 SGHTA and CDR2 FQGNSA. The CDR3 contains 16 residues. V was pared by 7 bases and J by 2 bases, with 15 bases between. The DNA of the CDR3 is TGTGCCAGCACCCTCCAGGGTACTCCTGGGGCCAACGTCCTGACTTTC. It translates to CASTLQGTPGANVLTF.